This is a list of T cell receptor beta chains from one sample in a study of T cells in Graves' hyperthyroidism and ophthalmopathy. Via MiXCR, TCRdb re-called the multiplex PCR reads, giving one row per CDR3 protein. The table lists 350,000 to 400,000 distinct CDR3 sequences, more than 13% of them singletons. What was sequenced was blood. These receptors were collected from a woman in her twenties or thirties with Graves' hyperthyroidism. CDR3s include the opening cysteine and the closing phenylalanine or tryptophan. D genes are given only for firm matches. Size is stated for part of the rows, as once, few or many counts, or as a class when the clone is expanded.

v_call	clone_size	j_call	d_call	cdr3_aa	cdr3_nt
TRBV6-1	many	TRBJ2-7	NA	CASREHYEQYF	TGTGCCAGCAGGGAGCACTACGAGCAGTACTTC
TRBV29-1	NA	TRBJ2-3	TRBD2	CSVQPPAGVTDTQYF	TGCAGCGTTCAACCCCCGGCGGGAGTGACAGATACGCAGTATTTT
TRBV28	few	TRBJ1-1	NA	CASSLPGAGLTEAFF	TGTGCCAGCAGTTTACCCGGGGCAGGGCTCACTGAAGCTTTCTTT
TRBV3-1	many	TRBJ2-7	NA	CASSQISIHEQYF	TGTGCCAGCAGCCAAATTTCGATCCACGAGCAGTACTTC
TRBV20-1	many	TRBJ2-7	NA	CSARDSRSSYEQYF	TGCAGTGCTAGAGATAGCAGGAGCTCCTACGAGCAGTACTTC
TRBV29-1	few	TRBJ2-1	TRBD2	CSSSRTSGSNEQFF	TGCAGCTCTTCTAGGACTAGCGGGAGCAATGAGCAGTTCTTC
TRBV29-1	NA	TRBJ2-7	NA	CSVRLAREQKGGSYEQYF	TGCAGCGTCCGACTCGCCCGGGAGCAGAAGGGTGGGTCCTACGAGCAGTACTTC
TRBV6-1	few	TRBJ2-3	NA	CASSFTSILGDTQYF	TGTGCCAGCAGTTTTACTAGCATCCTCGGGGATACGCAGTATTTT
TRBV20-1	few	TRBJ2-3	TRBD2	CSACGRVVIDTQYF	TGCAGTGCTTGCGGGAGAGTAGTGATAGATACGCAGTATTTT
TRBV11-2	many	TRBJ2-1	NA	CASSLWTANEQFF	TGTGCCAGCAGCTTATGGACTGCCAATGAGCAGTTCTTC
TRBV27	NA	TRBJ2-2	NA	CASSFVAANTGELFF	TGTGCCAGCAGTTTTGTGGCGGCGAACACCGGGGAGCTGTTTTTT
TRBV5-6	NA	TRBJ2-7	TRBD2	CASSLRRLALTYERYF	TGTGCCAGCAGCCTACGACGACTAGCCCTAACCTACGAGCGGTACTTC
TRBV28	many	TRBJ1-1	NA	CASSLIVTEAFF	TGTGCCAGCAGTTTAATTGTCACTGAAGCTTTCTTT
TRBV20-1	many	TRBJ2-3	TRBD2	CSARDDWTSGYTDTQYF	TGCAGTGCTAGAGACGATTGGACTAGCGGGTACACAGATACGCAGTATTTT
TRBV7-9	NA	TRBJ2-2	TRBD1	CATPKGTGGDTGELFF	TGTGCCACCCCGAAGGGGACAGGGGGCGACACCGGGGAGCTGTTTTTT
TRBV7-8	many	TRBJ2-7	NA	CASSLPFARQNEQYF	TGTGCCAGCAGCTTACCGTTTGCGCGACAGAACGAGCAGTACTTC